This TCR beta chain is from a study of shared clonotypes between healthy human individuals. Study at large: Per donor, CD8 memory used one plate, CD8 naive used two, CD4 memory used three and CD4 naive used three. Study-level findings and limits: On the whole, naive subsets had larger estimated richness than memory subsets had. Non-shared clonotypes displayed generation probabilities falling below those of clonotypes present in all four donors.

Pooled CD45RO+ cells and CCR7-negative CD45RA+ TemRA cells made up CD8 memory. Concerning this clone itself: The antigen is not known.

The method was immunoSEQ multiplex PCR; TCRdb's version includes in-frame clones alone and lacks a portion of them. The repertoire holds 600,000 to 750,000 clones, with 90% as singletons. Losses at the gene ends were 4 bases for V and 3 bases for J; bases not matched to a gene: 8. Germline CDR1 MGHRA, CDR2 YSYEKL. The CDR3 has 16 residues. The chain uses TRBV4-1 and TRBJ1-5; the match to TRBD1 covers 8 bases. The clonotype originates from a man aged 18-30 years in good health. Some clones in this sample may be carry-over from other donors' samples. Source material: memory CD8+ T cells from PBMCs. Subset indicated: CD45RO+ cells pooled with CCR7-negative TemRA cells. The DNA of the CDR3 is TGCGCCAGCAGCCCCCGACAGGGGAGTCCCAATCAGCCCCAGCATTTT. Protein: CASSPRQGSPNQPQHF.